This TCR beta chain comes out of a study of blood T cell repertoires in COVID-19. Method: immunoSEQ multiplex PCR; TCRdb's copy keeps in-frame clones and lacks some. The profile shows around 260,000 clones, 88% of them singletons. This CDR3 is built from 15 residues. V dropped 1 base and J dropped 5; count of bases not matched to a gene: 5. CDR1 and CDR2 (germline): LGHDT, YNNKEL (reference sequence). The source of this sequence is a man between 60 and 70 years old who had recovered from COVID-19. Specimen: peripheral blood. The chain carries TRBV3-1 (or the pseudogene TRBV3-2) and TRBJ2-1; 7 bases align to TRBD2. CDR3 bases: TGTGCCAGCAGCCAAGTTGGGACTACTCACAATGAGCAGTTCTTC. It is translated as CASSQVGTTHNEQFF.